The clone carrying this TCR beta chain was recorded many times. What it binds is not known. Making the bulk TCR libraries relied on previously described methods and listed TCR primers. TCRdb redid the calling of the PCR reads with MiXCR, one entry per CDR3 protein. Seen here are more than 70,000 distinct CDR3 sequences, around 20% observed once, and the top ten hold more than 1%. The sample belongs to a study of molecular identifiers for immune sequencing clone quantification. Background on the study: Across replicate runs, RNA obtained from around 20,000 or 100,000 naive CD8 cells was divided into five, with four undergoing sequencing.

Naive CD8 T cells were sorted as CD8+CD4-CCR7+CD45RA+. The study's findings and limits: Clones that had above 20 RNA copies took up over 99% of effector molecules but under 1% in naive cells.

V gave up 5 bases and J gave up 6 bases, with 17 bases separating them. The CDR3 length is 14 residues. From germline, CDR1 is MNHEY and CDR2 SVGAGI. The rearrangement joins TRBV6-5 to TRBJ2-7; TRBD1 might be the D (6 bases). This TCR was recovered from a human donor in good health. Some libraries in this study had Jurkat cell RNA spiked in. The specimen sequenced was naive CD8+ T cells from blood, with Jurkat cell RNA spiked in. The subset is: FACS-sorted CD8+CD4-CCR7+CD45RA+ naive T cells. CDR3 nucleotide sequence: TGTGCCAGCAGTCCCGGGTCAGGGGTGGTCGAGCAGTACTTC. As protein: CASSPGSGVVEQYF.